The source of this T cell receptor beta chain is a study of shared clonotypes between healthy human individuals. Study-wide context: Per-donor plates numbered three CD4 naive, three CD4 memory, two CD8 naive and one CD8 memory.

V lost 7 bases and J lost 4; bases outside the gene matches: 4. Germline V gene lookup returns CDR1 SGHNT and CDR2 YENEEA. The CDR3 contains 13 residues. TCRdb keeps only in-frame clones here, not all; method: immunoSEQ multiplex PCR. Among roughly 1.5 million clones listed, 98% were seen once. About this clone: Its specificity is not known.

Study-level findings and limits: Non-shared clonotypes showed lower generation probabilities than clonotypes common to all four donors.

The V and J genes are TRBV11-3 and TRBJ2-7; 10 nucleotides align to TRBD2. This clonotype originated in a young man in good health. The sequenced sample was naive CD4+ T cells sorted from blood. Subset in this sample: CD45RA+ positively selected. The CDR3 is CASTGLAVYEQYF. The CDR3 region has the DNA TGTGCCAGCACCGGACTAGCGGTGTACGAGCAGTACTTC.